This T cell receptor beta chain was identified in a study of neurological immune-mediated disorders. Each CDR3 protein is one row after TCRdb ran MiXCR on the 5' RACE reads. The table lists about 99,000 distinct CDR3 sequences, less than 14% of them singletons. Time point meaning: longitudinal time-point 3. The unsorted libraries were generated from a total of 2 million PBMCs, which had been stored in RNAlater at -80 C. Study-level points and caveats: Among expanded clones, no CDR3 amino acid sequences were shared across subjects, a pattern suggesting private repertoires in all groups.

This clonotype was recorded many times. Its cognate antigen is unknown. The CDR3 loop spans 15 amino acids. In germline, CDR1 is DFQATT, CDR2 SNEGSKA (reference sequence). Germline trimming cut 3 bases from V and 4 bases from J; bases unmatched to any gene: 10. The source is a female donor with HTLV-1-associated myelopathy (HAM/TSP). This chain uses TRBV20-1 with TRBJ2-7; 9 bases are a match to TRBD2. The sample taken for sequencing was PBMCs. The CDR3 reads CSARGESSGVYEQYF. The CDR3 bases are TGCAGTGCTAGGGGTGAATCTAGCGGGGTTTACGAGCAGTACTTC.